One T cell receptor (beta chain) is described in this entry. The antigen is undetermined. This specimen comes from a study of T cell repertoires and Cas9 in healthy adults. Points from the study as a whole: In vitro, SpCas9-reactive Tregs were reported to curb effector T cell proliferation and function.

TCRdb keeps only in-frame clones here, not all; method: immunoSEQ multiplex PCR. The sample has around 20,000 clones, roughly 89% seen once. The sample was CD4+ effector T cells (CD127+, CD25-, CD137-, CD154-) from PBMCs; culture status not recorded. The clonotype comes from a human donor in good health.

This chain's CDR3 is CASTPGQGFRTQHF. As DNA, the CDR3 is TGTGCCAGCACCCCGGGACAGGGGTTTAGGACCCAGCATTTT. This chain uses TRBV21-1 with TRBJ1-5; the table names TRBD1, a call not compared with the DNA. TRBV21-1 is a known pseudogene. The length of the CDR3 is 14 residues.